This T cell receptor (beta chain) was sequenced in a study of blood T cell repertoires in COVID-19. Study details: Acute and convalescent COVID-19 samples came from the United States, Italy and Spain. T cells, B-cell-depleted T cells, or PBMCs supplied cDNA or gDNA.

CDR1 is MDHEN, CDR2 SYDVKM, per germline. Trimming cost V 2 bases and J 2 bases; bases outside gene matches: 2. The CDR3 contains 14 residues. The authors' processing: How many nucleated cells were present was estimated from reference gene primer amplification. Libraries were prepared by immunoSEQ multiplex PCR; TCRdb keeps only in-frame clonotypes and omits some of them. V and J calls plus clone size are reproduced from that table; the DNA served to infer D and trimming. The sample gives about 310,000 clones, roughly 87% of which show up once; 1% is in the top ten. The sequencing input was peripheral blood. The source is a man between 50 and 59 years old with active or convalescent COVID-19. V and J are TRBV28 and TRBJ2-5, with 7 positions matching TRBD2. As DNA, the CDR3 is TGTGCCAGCAGTTTACGGACTAGTCAAGAGACCCAGTACTTC. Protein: CASSLRTSQETQYF. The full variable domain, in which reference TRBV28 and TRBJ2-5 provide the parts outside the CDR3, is DVKVTQSSRYLVKRTGEKVFLECVQDMDHENMFWYRQDPGLGLRLIYFSYDVKMKEKGDIPEGYSVSREKKERFSLILESASTNQTSMYLCASSLRTSQETQYFGPGTRLLVL.